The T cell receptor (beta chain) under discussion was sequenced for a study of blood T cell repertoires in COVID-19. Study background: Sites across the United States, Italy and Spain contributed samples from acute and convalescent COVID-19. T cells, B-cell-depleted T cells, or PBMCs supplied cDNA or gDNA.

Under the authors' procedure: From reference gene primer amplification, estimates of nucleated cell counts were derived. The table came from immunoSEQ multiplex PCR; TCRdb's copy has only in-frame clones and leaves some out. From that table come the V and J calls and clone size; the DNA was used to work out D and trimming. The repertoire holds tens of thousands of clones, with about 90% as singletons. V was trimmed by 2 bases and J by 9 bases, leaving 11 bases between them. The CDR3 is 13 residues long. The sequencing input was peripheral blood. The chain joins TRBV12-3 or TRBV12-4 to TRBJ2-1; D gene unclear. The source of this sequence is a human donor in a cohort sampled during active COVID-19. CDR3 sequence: CASSLSHTGEQFF. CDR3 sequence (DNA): TGTGCCAGCAGTTTATCACATACGGGTGAGCAGTTCTTC.